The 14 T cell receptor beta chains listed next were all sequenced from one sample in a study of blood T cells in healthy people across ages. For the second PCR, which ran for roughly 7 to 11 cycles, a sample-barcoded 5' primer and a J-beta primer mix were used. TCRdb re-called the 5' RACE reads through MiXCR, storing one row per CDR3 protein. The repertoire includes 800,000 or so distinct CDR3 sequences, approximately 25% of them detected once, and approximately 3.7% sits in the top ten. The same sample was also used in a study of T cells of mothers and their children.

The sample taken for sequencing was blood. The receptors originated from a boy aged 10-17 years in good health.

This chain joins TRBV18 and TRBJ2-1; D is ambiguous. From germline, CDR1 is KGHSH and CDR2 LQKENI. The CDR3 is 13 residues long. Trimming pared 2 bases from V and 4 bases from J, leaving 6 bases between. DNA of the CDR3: TGTGCCAGCTCACCAGAAGAGTACAATGAGCAGTTCTTC. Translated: CASSPEEYNEQFF. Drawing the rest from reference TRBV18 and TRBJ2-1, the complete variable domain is NAGVMQNPRHLVRRRGQEARLRCSPMKGHSHVYWYRQLPEEGLKFMVYLQKENIIDESGMPKERFSAEFPKEGPSILRIQQVVRGDSAAYFCASSPEEYNEQFFGPGTRLTVL.

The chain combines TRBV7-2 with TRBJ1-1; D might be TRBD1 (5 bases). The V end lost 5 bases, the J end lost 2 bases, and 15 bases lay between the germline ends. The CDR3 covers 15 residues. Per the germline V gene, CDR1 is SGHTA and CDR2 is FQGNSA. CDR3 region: CASSPIMGLNTEAFF. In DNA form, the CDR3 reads TGTGCCAGCAGCCCAATTATGGGACTCAACACTGAAGCTTTCTTT.

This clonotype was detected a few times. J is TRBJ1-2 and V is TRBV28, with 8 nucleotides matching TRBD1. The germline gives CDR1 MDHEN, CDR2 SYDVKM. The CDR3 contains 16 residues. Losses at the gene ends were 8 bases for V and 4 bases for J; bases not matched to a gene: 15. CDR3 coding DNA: TGTGCCAGCGGCTCGGGGTGGGCAGGGGGCGGCTATGGCTACACCTTC. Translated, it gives CASGSGWAGGGYGYTF.

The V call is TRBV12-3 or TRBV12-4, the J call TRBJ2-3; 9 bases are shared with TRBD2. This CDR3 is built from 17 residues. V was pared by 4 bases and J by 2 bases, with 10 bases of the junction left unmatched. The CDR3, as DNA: TGTGCCAGCAGTTCACGGCGGGAGGGCCGGGACACAGATACGCAGTATTTT. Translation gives CASSSRREGRDTDTQYF.

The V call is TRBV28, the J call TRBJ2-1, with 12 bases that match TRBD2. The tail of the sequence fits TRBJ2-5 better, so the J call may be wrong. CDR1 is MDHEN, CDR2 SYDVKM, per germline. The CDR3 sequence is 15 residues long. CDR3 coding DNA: TGTGCCAGCAGTTCCGGACTAGCGGGACCAGAGACCCAGTACTTC. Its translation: CASSSGLAGPETQYF.

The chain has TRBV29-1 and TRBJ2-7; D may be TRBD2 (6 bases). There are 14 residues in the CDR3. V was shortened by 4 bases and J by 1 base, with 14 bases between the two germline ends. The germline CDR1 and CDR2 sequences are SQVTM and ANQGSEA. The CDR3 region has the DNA TGCAGCGTTGTACGGCGGGGATTTTCCTACGAGCAGTACTTC. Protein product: CSVVRRGFSYEQYF.

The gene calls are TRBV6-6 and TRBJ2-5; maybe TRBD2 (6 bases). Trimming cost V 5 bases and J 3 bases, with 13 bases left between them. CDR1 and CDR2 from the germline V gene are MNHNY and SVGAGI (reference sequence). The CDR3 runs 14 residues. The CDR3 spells CASSAGRWKETQYF. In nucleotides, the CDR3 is TGTGCCAGCAGTGCGGGACGGTGGAAAGAGACCCAGTACTTC.

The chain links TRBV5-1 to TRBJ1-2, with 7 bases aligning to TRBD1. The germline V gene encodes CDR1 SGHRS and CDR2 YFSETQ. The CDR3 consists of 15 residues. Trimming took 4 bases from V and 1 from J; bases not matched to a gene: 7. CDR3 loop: CASSDPGQNNYGYTF. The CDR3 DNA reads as TGCGCCAGCAGCGATCCGGGACAGAATAACTATGGCTACACCTTC.

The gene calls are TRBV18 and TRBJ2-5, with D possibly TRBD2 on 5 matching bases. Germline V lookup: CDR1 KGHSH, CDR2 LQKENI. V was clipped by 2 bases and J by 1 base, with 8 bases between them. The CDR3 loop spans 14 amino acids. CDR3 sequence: CASSPKRFQETQYF. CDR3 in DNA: TGTGCCAGCTCACCAAAGCGGTTCCAAGAGACCCAGTACTTC. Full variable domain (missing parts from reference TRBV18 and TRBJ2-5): NAGVMQNPRHLVRRRGQEARLRCSPMKGHSHVYWYRQLPEEGLKFMVYLQKENIIDESGMPKERFSAEFPKEGPSILRIQQVVRGDSAAYFCASSPKRFQETQYFGPGTRLLVL.

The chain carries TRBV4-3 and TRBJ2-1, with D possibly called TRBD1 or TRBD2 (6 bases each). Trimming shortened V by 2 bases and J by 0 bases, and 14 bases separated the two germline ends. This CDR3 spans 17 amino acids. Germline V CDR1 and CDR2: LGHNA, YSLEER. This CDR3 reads CASSQWRGESSYNEQFF. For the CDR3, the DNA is TGCGCCAGCAGCCAATGGAGGGGGGAAAGCTCCTACAATGAGCAGTTCTTC.

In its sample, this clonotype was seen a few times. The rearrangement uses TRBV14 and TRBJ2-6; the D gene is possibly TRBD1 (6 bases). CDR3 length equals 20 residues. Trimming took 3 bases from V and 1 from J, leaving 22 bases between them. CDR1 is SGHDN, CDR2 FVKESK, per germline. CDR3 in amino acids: CASSQDEQGMSLSGANVLTF. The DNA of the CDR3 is TGTGCCAGCAGCCAGGATGAACAGGGAATGAGTCTATCTGGGGCCAACGTCCTGACTTTC.

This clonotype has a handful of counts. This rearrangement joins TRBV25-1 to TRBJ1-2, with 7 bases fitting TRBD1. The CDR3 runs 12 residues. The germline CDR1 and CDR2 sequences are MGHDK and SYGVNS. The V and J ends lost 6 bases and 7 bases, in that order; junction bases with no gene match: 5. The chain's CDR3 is CASRTGTVGYTF. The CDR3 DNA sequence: TGTGCCAGCAGGACCGGGACAGTTGGCTACACCTTC.

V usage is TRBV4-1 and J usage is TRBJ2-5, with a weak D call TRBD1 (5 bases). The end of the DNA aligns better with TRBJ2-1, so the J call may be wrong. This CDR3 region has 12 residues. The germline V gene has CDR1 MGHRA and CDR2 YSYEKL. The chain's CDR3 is CASSQVGDEQFF. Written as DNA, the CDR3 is TGCGCCAGCAGCCAAGTAGGGGATGAGCAGTTCTTC.

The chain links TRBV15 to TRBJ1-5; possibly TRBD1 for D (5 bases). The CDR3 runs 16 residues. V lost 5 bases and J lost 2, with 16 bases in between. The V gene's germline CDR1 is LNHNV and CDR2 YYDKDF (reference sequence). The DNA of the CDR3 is TGTGCCACCAGCGGATCCTCGGGGGTGGGCAATCAGCCCCAGCATTTT. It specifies CATSGSSGVGNQPQHF.